This is a list of T cell receptor beta chains from one sample in a study of prognosis after radiotherapy for stage I lung cancer. TCRdb reanalysed the multiplex PCR reads using MiXCR and keeps one entry per CDR3 protein. There are approximately 35,000 distinct CDR3 sequences in the sample; less than 45% occur only once, and roughly 15% lies in the top ten. The source material was PBMCs, sampled before or after stereotactic body radiation therapy (not recorded which). All receptors derive from a donor older than 45 with non-small cell lung cancer. Each CDR3 is given with its conserved first and last residue. The D gene is left open where the match is weak. Only some rows state a clone size, as once, few, many or a class for expanded clones.

d_gene: NA; abundance: NA; j_gene: TRBJ2-2; v_gene: TRBV5-1; CDR3aa: CASSAGGNTGELFF; CDR3nt: TGCGCCAGCAGCGCAGGTGGCAACACCGGGGAGCTGTTTTTT
d_gene: NA; abundance: NA; j_gene: TRBJ2-1; v_gene: TRBV28; CDR3aa: CASTLNYDEQFF; CDR3nt: TGTGCCAGCACCTTGAATTACGATGAGCAGTTCTTC
d_gene: TRBD2; abundance: many; j_gene: TRBJ2-3; v_gene: TRBV5-1; CDR3aa: CASSSGGPTDTQYF; CDR3nt: TGCGCCAGCAGCAGCGGGGGGCCCACAGATACGCAGTATTTT
d_gene: NA; abundance: many; j_gene: TRBJ1-1; v_gene: TRBV3-1; CDR3aa: CASSHPGSRAFF; CDR3nt: TGTGCCAGCAGCCATCCCGGGTCAAGGGCTTTCTTT
d_gene: TRBD2; abundance: many; j_gene: TRBJ2-1; v_gene: TRBV12-3/TRBV12-4; CDR3aa: CASSLGSGIYNEQFF; CDR3nt: TGTGCCAGCAGTTTGGGTAGCGGGATCTACAATGAGCAGTTCTTC
d_gene: NA; abundance: NA; j_gene: TRBJ2-7; v_gene: TRBV5-1; CDR3aa: CASSLDFVGAEQYF; CDR3nt: TGCGCCAGCAGCCTGGACTTTGTAGGGGCCGAGCAGTACTTC
d_gene: TRBD1; abundance: many; j_gene: TRBJ2-7; v_gene: TRBV19; CDR3aa: CASSIPGGLLYEQYF; CDR3nt: TGTGCCAGTAGTATCCCAGGGGGCTTACTTTACGAGCAGTACTTC
d_gene: NA; abundance: NA; j_gene: TRBJ2-1; v_gene: TRBV6-1; CDR3aa: CASRVGSYNEQFF; CDR3nt: TGTGCCAGCAGGGTCGGATCCTACAATGAGCAGTTCTTC
d_gene: TRBD1; abundance: many; j_gene: TRBJ2-2; v_gene: TRBV7-3; CDR3aa: CASSRPRTGVLEGETFNTGELFF; CDR3nt: TGTGCCAGCAGCCGCCCGAGGACAGGGGTTTTGGAGGGAGAAACTTTTAACACCGGGGAGCTGTTTTTT
d_gene: NA; abundance: NA; j_gene: TRBJ2-2; v_gene: TRBV6-2/TRBV6-3; CDR3aa: CASNPRVGKYTGELFF; CDR3nt: TGTGCCAGCAACCCTCGGGTCGGGAAGTATACCGGGGAGCTGTTTTTT
d_gene: NA; abundance: many; j_gene: TRBJ2-1; v_gene: TRBV6-4; CDR3aa: CASSADLYNEQFF; CDR3nt: TGTGCCAGCAGTGCGGACCTATACAATGAGCAGTTCTTC
d_gene: TRBD2; abundance: many; j_gene: TRBJ2-7; v_gene: TRBV20-1; CDR3aa: CSATGTSGSPSGEQYF; CDR3nt: TGCAGTGCGACCGGGACTAGCGGGAGTCCGTCGGGCGAGCAGTACTTC
d_gene: TRBD2; abundance: many; j_gene: TRBJ2-5; v_gene: TRBV6-1; CDR3aa: CASSPGGGWQETQYF; CDR3nt: TGTGCCAGCAGTCCGGGAGGGGGGTGGCAAGAGACCCAGTACTTC
d_gene: NA; abundance: few; j_gene: TRBJ2-6; v_gene: TRBV29-1; CDR3aa: CSVESTGGANVLTF; CDR3nt: TGCAGCGTTGAGTCAACCGGTGGGGCCAACGTCCTGACTTTC
d_gene: TRBD1; abundance: many; j_gene: TRBJ2-1; v_gene: TRBV27; CDR3aa: CASSPGQGAFNEQFF; CDR3nt: TGTGCCAGCAGTCCCGGACAGGGGGCTTTTAATGAGCAGTTCTTC
d_gene: NA; abundance: many; j_gene: TRBJ1-3; v_gene: TRBV5-1; CDR3aa: CASSLDGTSGNTIYF; CDR3nt: TGCGCCAGCAGCTTGGACGGCACCTCTGGAAACACCATATATTTT
d_gene: TRBD1; abundance: NA; j_gene: TRBJ2-1; v_gene: TRBV6-1; CDR3aa: CASSQDRGSPYNEKFF; CDR3nt: TGTGCCAGCAGCCAGGACAGGGGGAGCCCGTACAATGAGAAGTTCTTC
d_gene: TRBD1; abundance: many; j_gene: TRBJ1-1; v_gene: TRBV19; CDR3aa: CATQPGQGLVNTEAFF; CDR3nt: TGTGCCACCCAACCGGGACAGGGATTGGTGAACACTGAAGCTTTCTTT
d_gene: NA; abundance: many; j_gene: TRBJ2-2; v_gene: TRBV2; CDR3aa: CASKGGNQNTGELFF; CDR3nt: TGTGCCAGCAAGGGGGGGAATCAAAACACCGGGGAGCTGTTTTTT
d_gene: NA; abundance: many; j_gene: TRBJ2-3; v_gene: TRBV3-1; CDR3aa: CASSQGGGSMADTQYF; CDR3nt: TGTGCCAGCAGCCAAGGTGGGGGTTCCATGGCAGATACGCAGTATTTT
d_gene: NA; abundance: NA; j_gene: TRBJ2-3; v_gene: TRBV5-1; CDR3aa: CASSLDRVTDTQYF; CDR3nt: TGCGCCAGCAGCTTGGACAGGGTGACAGATACGCAGTATTTT
d_gene: TRBD2; abundance: NA; j_gene: TRBJ2-1; v_gene: TRBV19; CDR3aa: CASSLTPGTSGITYNEQFF; CDR3nt: TGTGCCAGTAGTCTGACCCCCGGGACTAGCGGGATTACCTACAATGAGCAGTTCTTC
d_gene: NA; abundance: many; j_gene: TRBJ2-2; v_gene: TRBV5-1; CDR3aa: CASSLIGRGDTGELFF; CDR3nt: TGCGCCAGCAGCTTGATCGGCAGGGGCGACACCGGGGAGCTGTTTTTT
d_gene: NA; abundance: many; j_gene: TRBJ1-1; v_gene: TRBV5-1; CDR3aa: CASSSREPNTEAFF; CDR3nt: TGCGCCAGCAGCAGCCGGGAGCCGAACACTGAAGCTTTCTTT
d_gene: TRBD1; abundance: many; j_gene: TRBJ1-1; v_gene: TRBV2; CDR3aa: CASSAIRGHTEAFF; CDR3nt: TGTGCCAGCAGTGCGATTAGGGGGCACACTGAAGCTTTCTTT
d_gene: NA; abundance: many; j_gene: TRBJ2-6; v_gene: TRBV7-9; CDR3aa: CASSRRGATGANVLTF; CDR3nt: TGTGCCAGCAGCCGCCGGGGGGCAACTGGGGCCAACGTCCTGACTTTC
d_gene: TRBD2; abundance: many; j_gene: TRBJ2-3; v_gene: TRBV20-1; CDR3aa: CSVPGWAGGRDTQYF; CDR3nt: TGCAGTGTCCCCGGTTGGGCGGGGGGGCGGGATACGCAGTATTTT
d_gene: NA; abundance: many; j_gene: TRBJ2-1; v_gene: TRBV6-1; CDR3aa: CASSIREPYNEQFF; CDR3nt: TGTGCCAGCAGTATAAGGGAGCCCTACAATGAGCAGTTCTTC
d_gene: TRBD1; abundance: many; j_gene: TRBJ2-7; v_gene: TRBV7-8; CDR3aa: CASSLIGQGAYEQYF; CDR3nt: TGTGCCAGCAGCCTAATCGGACAGGGGGCCTACGAGCAGTACTTC
d_gene: TRBD1; abundance: NA; j_gene: TRBJ1-2; v_gene: TRBV19; CDR3aa: CASTEYRGLVDYTF; CDR3nt: TGTGCCAGTACCGAATACAGGGGCCTTGTCGACTACACCTTC
d_gene: NA; abundance: many; j_gene: TRBJ2-3; v_gene: TRBV20-1; CDR3aa: CSARARWGTDTQYF; CDR3nt: TGCAGTGCTAGAGCGAGGTGGGGCACAGATACGCAGTATTTT
d_gene: TRBD2; abundance: NA; j_gene: TRBJ2-7; v_gene: TRBV19; CDR3aa: CASSLSGKLNYEQYF; CDR3nt: TGTGCCAGTAGTCTTAGCGGGAAACTAAACTACGAGCAGTACTTC
d_gene: NA; abundance: NA; j_gene: TRBJ1-2; v_gene: TRBV6-1; CDR3aa: CASSPIFLDYGYTF; CDR3nt: TGTGCCAGCAGCCCTATTTTCCTAGACTATGGCTACACCTTC
d_gene: NA; abundance: NA; j_gene: TRBJ2-3; v_gene: TRBV2; CDR3aa: CASSETGGTDTQYF; CDR3nt: TGTGCCAGCAGTGAAACGGGAGGCACAGATACGCAGTATTTT
d_gene: TRBD1; abundance: NA; j_gene: TRBJ1-2; v_gene: TRBV16; CDR3aa: CAGSQSLSYSGGLFNYGYTF; CDR3nt: TGTGCCGGCAGTCAATCTCTTTCCTACTCAGGGGGCCTCTTCAACTATGGCTACACCTTC
d_gene: NA; abundance: once; j_gene: TRBJ2-2; v_gene: TRBV4-1; CDR3aa: CASSQVVSDTGELFF; CDR3nt: TGCGCCAGCAGCCAAGTCGTTAGCGACACCGGGGAGCTGTTTTTT
d_gene: NA; abundance: NA; j_gene: TRBJ2-2; v_gene: TRBV27; CDR3aa: CASTYGTPNTGELFF; CDR3nt: TGTGCCAGCACTTACGGGACTCCTAACACCGGGGAGCTGTTTTTT
d_gene: NA; abundance: many; j_gene: TRBJ1-3; v_gene: TRBV6-1; CDR3aa: CASSLGAGRSGNTIYF; CDR3nt: TGTGCCAGCAGTCTAGGGGCAGGGCGGTCTGGAAACACCATATATTTT
d_gene: NA; abundance: NA; j_gene: TRBJ1-1; v_gene: TRBV6-1; CDR3aa: CASSIREWVTEAFF; CDR3nt: TGTGCCAGCAGTATTAGGGAGTGGGTCACTGAAGCTTTCTTT
d_gene: NA; abundance: NA; j_gene: TRBJ1-1; v_gene: TRBV6-4; CDR3aa: CASSENAVANTEAFF; CDR3nt: TGTGCCAGCAGTGAAAACGCAGTGGCTAACACTGAAGCTTTCTTT
d_gene: NA; abundance: NA; j_gene: TRBJ2-7; v_gene: TRBV12-3/TRBV12-4; CDR3aa: CASSLRGSEQYF; CDR3nt: TGTGCTAGCAGTCTCAGGGGTAGCGAGCAGTACTTC
d_gene: TRBD2; abundance: many; j_gene: TRBJ2-2; v_gene: TRBV2; CDR3aa: CASSLRLADNGGELFF; CDR3nt: TGTGCCAGCAGTCTACGACTAGCGGATAATGGCGGGGAGCTGTTTTTT
d_gene: NA; abundance: once; j_gene: TRBJ1-4; v_gene: TRBV4-3; CDR3aa: CASSQDSGYSYEKLFF; CDR3nt: TGCGCCAGCAGCCAAGATTCTGGGTACAGCTATGAAAAACTGTTTTTT
d_gene: NA; abundance: many; j_gene: TRBJ1-4; v_gene: TRBV27; CDR3aa: CASRPMATNEKLFF; CDR3nt: TGTGCCAGCCGACCAATGGCAACTAATGAAAAACTGTTTTTT
d_gene: NA; abundance: once; j_gene: TRBJ2-2; v_gene: TRBV6-2/TRBV6-3; CDR3aa: CASTRGGELFF; CDR3nt: TGTGCCAGCACCCGAGGCGGGGAGCTGTTTTTT
d_gene: NA; abundance: many; j_gene: TRBJ1-1; v_gene: TRBV19; CDR3aa: CASSIDFEQKAFF; CDR3nt: TGTGCCAGTAGTATAGATTTTGAACAGAAAGCTTTCTTT
d_gene: NA; abundance: many; j_gene: TRBJ2-1; v_gene: TRBV6-1; CDR3aa: CASSDNRDYNEQFF; CDR3nt: TGTGCCAGCAGTGACAACAGGGATTACAATGAGCAGTTCTTC
d_gene: TRBD1; abundance: many; j_gene: TRBJ1-4; v_gene: TRBV29-1; CDR3aa: CSVERQGSEKLFF; CDR3nt: TGCAGCGTTGAGCGACAGGGAAGTGAAAAACTGTTTTTT
d_gene: NA; abundance: NA; j_gene: TRBJ1-1; v_gene: TRBV10-3; CDR3aa: CAISELRGTNTEAFF; CDR3nt: TGTGCCATCAGTGAACTAAGGGGTACGAACACTGAAGCTTTCTTT
d_gene: NA; abundance: medium-sized; j_gene: TRBJ1-6; v_gene: TRBV12-3/TRBV12-4; CDR3aa: CASSLQGGDSPLHF; CDR3nt: TGTGCCAGCAGCCTTCAGGGAGGAGATTCACCCCTCCACTTT
d_gene: TRBD1; abundance: NA; j_gene: TRBJ1-1; v_gene: TRBV5-6; CDR3aa: CASSYTGVETEAFF; CDR3nt: TGTGCCAGCAGCTACACAGGGGTGGAGACTGAAGCTTTCTTT
d_gene: TRBD1; abundance: many; j_gene: TRBJ2-7; v_gene: TRBV4-1; CDR3aa: CASSQTGTGIYEQYF; CDR3nt: TGCGCCAGCAGCCAGACCGGGACAGGGATCTACGAGCAGTACTTC
d_gene: TRBD1; abundance: NA; j_gene: TRBJ1-6; v_gene: TRBV6-2/TRBV6-3; CDR3aa: CAGSLRQGPLHF; CDR3nt: TGTGCCGGCAGTCTACGACAGGGGCCCCTCCACTTT
d_gene: TRBD2; abundance: NA; j_gene: TRBJ2-2; v_gene: TRBV5-4; CDR3aa: CASSPGGGRAINRGAVF; CDR3nt: TGTGCCAGCAGCCCCGGTGGCGGGAGGGCCATTAACCGGGGAGCTGTTTTT